This TCR beta chain was captured by sequencing in a study of identical twins. Study results and caveats: Out-of-frame beta sequences exhibited a weaker degree of excess twin sharing. Models underestimated TCR alpha sharing (out-of-frame) in monozygotic twins. Conclusions were drawn cross-sectionally by statistical analysis, without following the same donors.

This clonotype was observed many times. Its antigen remains unknown. cDNA molecules carried unique molecular identifiers, and template switching added a universal primer site. MiXCR, applied by TCRdb to the 5' RACE reads, yields one record per CDR3 protein. The top ten hold around 0.4% of the sample, which has around 550,000 distinct CDR3 sequences, 13% to 15% seen once. CDR3 length equals 13 residues. Trimming took 5 bases from V and 6 from J, leaving 10 bases between them. These data were also filed under a second study, of yellow fever vaccine responses in identical twins.

This clonotype was sampled from a woman in her late teens or twenties in good health. Sequenced material: CD4+ T cells sorted from blood. The V call is TRBV12-3 or TRBV12-4, the J call TRBJ2-2; tentative D call: TRBD2 (5 bases). The CDR3 region is CASSTLASGELFF. For the CDR3, the DNA is TGTGCCAGCAGTACCCTAGCATCCGGGGAGCTGTTTTTT.